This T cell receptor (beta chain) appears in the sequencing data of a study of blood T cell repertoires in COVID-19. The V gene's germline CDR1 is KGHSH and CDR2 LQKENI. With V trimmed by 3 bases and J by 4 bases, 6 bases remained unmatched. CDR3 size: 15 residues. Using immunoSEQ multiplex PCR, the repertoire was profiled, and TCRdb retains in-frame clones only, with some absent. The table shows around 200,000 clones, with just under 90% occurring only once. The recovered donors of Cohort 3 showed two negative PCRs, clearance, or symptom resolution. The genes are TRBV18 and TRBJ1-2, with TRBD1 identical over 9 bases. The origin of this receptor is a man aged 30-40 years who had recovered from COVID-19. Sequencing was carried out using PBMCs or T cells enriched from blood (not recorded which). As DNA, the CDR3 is TGTGCCAGCTCACCCAGGACAGGGGCGGCCTATGGCTACACCTTC. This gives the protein CASSPRTGAAYGYTF.